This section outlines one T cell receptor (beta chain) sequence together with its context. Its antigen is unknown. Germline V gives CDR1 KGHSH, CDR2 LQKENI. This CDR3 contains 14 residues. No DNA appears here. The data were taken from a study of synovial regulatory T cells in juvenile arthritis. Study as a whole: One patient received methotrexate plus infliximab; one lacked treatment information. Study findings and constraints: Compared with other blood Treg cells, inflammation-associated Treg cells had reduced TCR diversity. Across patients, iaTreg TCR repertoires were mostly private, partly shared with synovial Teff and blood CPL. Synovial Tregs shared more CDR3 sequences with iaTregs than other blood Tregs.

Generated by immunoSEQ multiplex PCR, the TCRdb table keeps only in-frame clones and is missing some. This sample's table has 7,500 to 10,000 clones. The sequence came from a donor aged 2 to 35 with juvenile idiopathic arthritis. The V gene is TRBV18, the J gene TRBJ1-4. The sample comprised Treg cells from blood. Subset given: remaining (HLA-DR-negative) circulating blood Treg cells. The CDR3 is CASSPGTPREKLFF.